This T cell receptor beta chain was documented in a study of control samples from healthy donors and cancer patients. The protocol was immunoSEQ multiplex PCR, while the TCRdb copy is restricted to in-frame clones and leaves out a portion. The profile shows about 160,000 clones, around 96% of them singletons. The germline V gene has CDR1 SGHNT and CDR2 YYREEE (reference sequence). The CDR3 runs 15 residues. Trimming took 0 bases from V and 5 from J; bases not matched to a gene: 8. This clonotype originated in a young woman in good health. J is TRBJ2-7 and V is TRBV5-4; 7 positions agree with TRBD1. Input material: blood. The CDR3 DNA reads TGTGCCAGCAGCTTGGGTTCAGGGGGTTTCAACGAGCAGTACTTC. This translates into CASSLGSGGFNEQYF.